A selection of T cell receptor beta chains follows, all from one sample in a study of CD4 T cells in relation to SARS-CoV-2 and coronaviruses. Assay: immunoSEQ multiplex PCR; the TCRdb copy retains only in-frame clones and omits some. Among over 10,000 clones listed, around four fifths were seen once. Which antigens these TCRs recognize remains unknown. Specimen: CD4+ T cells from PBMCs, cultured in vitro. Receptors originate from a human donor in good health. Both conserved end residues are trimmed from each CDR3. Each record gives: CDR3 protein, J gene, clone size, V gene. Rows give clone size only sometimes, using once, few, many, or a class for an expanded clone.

CDR3 protein: ASSLAGRAGETQY
J gene: TRBJ2-5
clone size: NA
V gene: TRBV11-3

CDR3 protein: ASSVDPRQETQY
J gene: TRBJ2-5
clone size: NA
V gene: TRBV9

CDR3 protein: ASSLALGRTSEAF
J gene: TRBJ1-1
clone size: NA
V gene: TRBV7-2

CDR3 protein: ASSRTGYEQF
J gene: TRBJ2-1
clone size: NA
V gene: TRBV9

CDR3 protein: ASKAGDAGYGYT
J gene: TRBJ1-2
clone size: NA
V gene: TRBV6-5

CDR3 protein: ASIAQGNTGELF
J gene: TRBJ2-2
clone size: NA
V gene: TRBV6-5

CDR3 protein: ASSPRGGGGAYEQY
J gene: TRBJ2-7
clone size: NA
V gene: TRBV5-1

CDR3 protein: ASSPGVAGGRGDTQY
J gene: TRBJ2-3
clone size: NA
V gene: TRBV9

CDR3 protein: ASSSRLAITDTQY
J gene: TRBJ2-3
clone size: NA
V gene: TRBV19

CDR3 protein: ASSFRQFGGYT
J gene: TRBJ1-2
clone size: NA
V gene: TRBV7-2

CDR3 protein: ASRSQTSTQY
J gene: TRBJ2-3
clone size: once
V gene: TRBV5-4

CDR3 protein: ASSRLGTGSTDTQY
J gene: TRBJ2-3
clone size: NA
V gene: TRBV7-7

CDR3 protein: ASSSRTGDGYT
J gene: TRBJ1-2
clone size: NA
V gene: TRBV7-2

CDR3 protein: ASSSQGRYRGGETQY
J gene: TRBJ2-5
clone size: NA
V gene: TRBV27

CDR3 protein: ASLETRALGDEQF
J gene: TRBJ2-1
clone size: NA
V gene: TRBV2

CDR3 protein: ASSRRQGNSGANVLT
J gene: TRBJ2-6
clone size: NA
V gene: TRBV7-9

CDR3 protein: ASSLGDSTDTQY
J gene: TRBJ2-3
clone size: NA
V gene: TRBV5-1

CDR3 protein: ASSQVISAYTGELF
J gene: TRBJ2-2
clone size: NA
V gene: TRBV3-1/TRBV3-2

CDR3 protein: ASSPPNYQETQY
J gene: TRBJ2-5
clone size: NA
V gene: TRBV18

CDR3 protein: ASRREGTGGLRQY
J gene: TRBJ2-7
clone size: NA
V gene: TRBV3-1/TRBV3-2

CDR3 protein: AWSVRAGNTIY
J gene: TRBJ1-3
clone size: NA
V gene: TRBV30

CDR3 protein: ASSYSLDTQY
J gene: TRBJ2-3
clone size: NA
V gene: TRBV6-2/TRBV6-3

CDR3 protein: SVVLSVNEQF
J gene: TRBJ2-1
clone size: NA
V gene: TRBV29-1

CDR3 protein: ASSSIIRQGTEAF
J gene: TRBJ1-1
clone size: NA
V gene: TRBV7-2

CDR3 protein: ASSPLTGGGYNEQF
J gene: TRBJ2-1
clone size: NA
V gene: TRBV11-2

CDR3 protein: ASSSTAATNEKLF
J gene: TRBJ1-4
clone size: NA
V gene: TRBV19

CDR3 protein: ASSLASKATEAF
J gene: TRBJ1-1
clone size: NA
V gene: TRBV5-1

CDR3 protein: ASSPQGFYGYT
J gene: TRBJ1-2
clone size: NA
V gene: TRBV7-8

CDR3 protein: ASSLVTGDPGANVLT
J gene: TRBJ2-6
clone size: NA
V gene: TRBV5-6

CDR3 protein: ASSLGFSLAGELNEQF
J gene: TRBJ2-1
clone size: NA
V gene: TRBV13

CDR3 protein: ASSGARGAGKETQY
J gene: TRBJ2-5
clone size: NA
V gene: TRBV6-2/TRBV6-3

CDR3 protein: ASSIDLVSSYNEQF
J gene: TRBJ2-1
clone size: NA
V gene: TRBV19

CDR3 protein: SVEAPPGQAYYGYT
J gene: TRBJ1-2
clone size: NA
V gene: TRBV29-1

CDR3 protein: ASTNGEYGYT
J gene: TRBJ1-2
clone size: NA
V gene: TRBV19

CDR3 protein: ASNRPYSNQPQH
J gene: TRBJ1-5
clone size: NA
V gene: TRBV23-1

CDR3 protein: SVGRTGRNEKLF
J gene: TRBJ1-4
clone size: NA
V gene: TRBV29-1

CDR3 protein: ASSTTVLNEQF
J gene: TRBJ2-1
clone size: NA
V gene: TRBV28

CDR3 protein: TSSGLAGGGQETQY
J gene: TRBJ2-5
clone size: few
V gene: TRBV1

CDR3 protein: ASSLPRDEQY
J gene: TRBJ2-7
clone size: NA
V gene: TRBV5-6

CDR3 protein: ASGTGEHYGYT
J gene: TRBJ1-2
clone size: NA
V gene: TRBV2

CDR3 protein: ASSLFLLAGIYNEQF
J gene: TRBJ2-1
clone size: once
V gene: TRBV11-2

CDR3 protein: ASSFGGGETDTQY
J gene: TRBJ2-3
clone size: NA
V gene: TRBV5-1

CDR3 protein: ASSPLGTSGGETQY
J gene: TRBJ2-5
clone size: NA
V gene: TRBV7-2

CDR3 protein: ASRRGTILGTASTDTQY
J gene: TRBJ2-3
clone size: NA
V gene: TRBV2

CDR3 protein: ASSRDSYGTGELF
J gene: TRBJ2-2
clone size: once
V gene: TRBV2

CDR3 protein: SVTYTGRKTEAF
J gene: TRBJ1-1
clone size: few
V gene: TRBV29-1

CDR3 protein: ASSLALGQNNQPQH
J gene: TRBJ1-5
clone size: NA
V gene: TRBV7-7

CDR3 protein: ASSLDVDPYTEAF
J gene: TRBJ1-1
clone size: NA
V gene: TRBV5-4

CDR3 protein: ASSPHGQGNEKLF
J gene: TRBJ1-4
clone size: NA
V gene: TRBV7-2

CDR3 protein: ASSPRSGPPYRNTIY
J gene: TRBJ1-3
clone size: NA
V gene: TRBV19

CDR3 protein: SVLGRRAYEQY
J gene: TRBJ2-7
clone size: NA
V gene: TRBV29-1

CDR3 protein: ASSTGSAYEQY
J gene: TRBJ2-7
clone size: few
V gene: TRBV5-1

CDR3 protein: ASSRQVNTEAF
J gene: TRBJ1-1
clone size: NA
V gene: TRBV19

CDR3 protein: AWRKGLAGTEQY
J gene: TRBJ2-7
clone size: NA
V gene: TRBV30

CDR3 protein: ASSRAGAGVNEQF
J gene: TRBJ2-1
clone size: NA
V gene: TRBV7-8

CDR3 protein: ASSTWTSGGVKDEQF
J gene: TRBJ2-1
clone size: NA
V gene: TRBV9

CDR3 protein: SGKLRDKIYNEQF
J gene: TRBJ2-1
clone size: NA
V gene: TRBV29-1